Each of the 5 T cell receptor beta chains below was sequenced from the same sample in a study of lymphopenia after photon versus proton radiotherapy. Profiled with immunoSEQ multiplex PCR; TCRdb holds only in-frame clones, not every one. This table holds approximately 53,000 clones, approximately 92% found once. The material was peripheral blood, obtained from a patient treated with photon-based radiotherapy. The receptors here all came from a woman aged 35 to 49 with cholangiocarcinoma.

This clone was found once. The chain carries TRBV7-9 and TRBJ1-4; 9 positions match TRBD1. The V gene's germline CDR1 is SEHNR and CDR2 FQNEAQ (reference sequence). CDR3 length equals 18 residues. V trimming: 5 bases; J trimming: 0 bases; junction bases outside the gene matches: 10. This CDR3 reads CASSTPRDRAATNEKLFF. The CDR3 DNA is TGTGCCAGCAGCACCCCCCGGGACAGGGCAGCAACTAATGAAAAACTGTTTTTT. Full variable domain (missing parts from reference TRBV7-9 and TRBJ1-4): DTGVSQNPRHKITKRGQNVTFRCDPISEHNRLYWYRQTLGQGPEFLTYFQNEAQLEKSRLLSDRFSAERPKGSFSTLEIQRTEQGDSAMYLCASSTPRDRAATNEKLFFGSGTQLSVL.

The chain couples TRBV9 to TRBJ2-1; TRBD2 matches 7 bases. The CDR3 contains 15 residues. From germline, CDR1 is SGDLS and CDR2 YYNGEE. J was trimmed by 2 bases and V by 5 bases; bases with no gene match: 7. Written as DNA, the CDR3 is TGTGCCAGCAGACCCGAGACTAGCCCCTACAATGAGCAGTTCTTC. It codes for CASRPETSPYNEQFF. The full variable domain, rest sourced from reference TRBV9 and TRBJ2-1, is DSGVTQTPKHLITATGQRVTLRCSPRSGDLSVYWYQQSLDQGLQFLIQYYNGEERAKGNILERFSAQQFPDLHSELNLSSLELGDSALYFCASRPETSPYNEQFFGPGTRLTVL.

The rearrangement uses TRBV9 and TRBJ2-1; 7 bases align to TRBD2. CDR1 is SGDLS and CDR2 is YYNGEE in the germline V gene. The CDR3 has 17 amino acids. Trimming took 0 bases from V and 7 from J; bases not matched to a gene: 13. The CDR3: CASSVAPLAASWNEQFF. In nucleotides, the CDR3 is TGTGCCAGCAGCGTAGCCCCCCTAGCGGCCTCTTGGAATGAGCAGTTCTTC.

This chain uses TRBV28 with TRBJ1-1, with TRBD1 matching 8 bases. After removal of 5 bases from V and 7 bases from J, the junction contained 9 bases not matched to a gene. The CDR3 is 14 amino acids. Germline CDR1 and CDR2: MDHEN and SYDVKM. The DNA of the CDR3 is TGTGCCAGCAGTGAGGACAGGGACCTCGATGAAGCTTTCTTT. It encodes CASSEDRDLDEAFF. The complete variable domain, with remaining parts taken from reference TRBV28 and TRBJ1-1, reads DVKVTQSSRYLVKRTGEKVFLECVQDMDHENMFWYRQDPGLGLRLIYFSYDVKMKEKGDIPEGYSVSREKKERFSLILESASTNQTSMYLCASSEDRDLDEAFFGQGTRLTVV.

This chain joins TRBV28 and TRBJ1-5, with D tentatively TRBD1 (5 bases). V lost 8 bases and J lost 9, with 11 bases in between. CDR1 and CDR2 (germline): MDHEN, SYDVKM. The CDR3 is 11 residues long. In DNA, the CDR3 is TGTGCCAGCGAATCGGGGGGGCCCCAGCATTTT. This encodes CASESGGPQHF. Full variable domain (outside the CDR3, taken from reference TRBV28 and TRBJ1-5): DVKVTQSSRYLVKRTGEKVFLECVQDMDHENMFWYRQDPGLGLRLIYFSYDVKMKEKGDIPEGYSVSREKKERFSLILESASTNQTSMYLCASESGGPQHFGDGTRLSIL.